This TCR beta chain was captured by sequencing in a study of blood T cells in healthy people across ages. Alongside a J-beta primer mix, a sample-barcoded 5' primer served in a second PCR lasting about 7 to 11 cycles. From the 5' RACE reads, TCRdb called clonotypes with MiXCR, one entry per CDR3 protein. The table has under 1 million distinct CDR3 sequences, around 45% seen once. About this clonotype: The target antigen is unknown. One junction end disagrees with the germline gene, perhaps due to a read error.

Study outcomes and limitations: There was no known CMV status for donors, so expanded clonotype changes were possibly confounded. Observed TCR beta diversity per million T cells went down as age went up. This fall followed a roughly linear course with age. Fewer expanded clones and more diversity marked long-lived versus aged donors.

This CDR3 has 17 amino acids. Germline assignment: CDR1 MDHEN and CDR2 SYDVKM. Peripheral blood, 9.5 to 10 milliliters per donor, was collected. Sequenced material: blood. This receptor was obtained from a man aged 55 to 69 in good health. The chain is built from TRBV28 and TRBJ2-5; 10 bases line up with TRBD2. This chain's CDR3 is CTSSLELGLAEQETQYF. The CDR3 DNA is TGTACCAGCAGTTTGGAACTCGGACTAGCGGAACAAGAGACCCAGTACTTC.